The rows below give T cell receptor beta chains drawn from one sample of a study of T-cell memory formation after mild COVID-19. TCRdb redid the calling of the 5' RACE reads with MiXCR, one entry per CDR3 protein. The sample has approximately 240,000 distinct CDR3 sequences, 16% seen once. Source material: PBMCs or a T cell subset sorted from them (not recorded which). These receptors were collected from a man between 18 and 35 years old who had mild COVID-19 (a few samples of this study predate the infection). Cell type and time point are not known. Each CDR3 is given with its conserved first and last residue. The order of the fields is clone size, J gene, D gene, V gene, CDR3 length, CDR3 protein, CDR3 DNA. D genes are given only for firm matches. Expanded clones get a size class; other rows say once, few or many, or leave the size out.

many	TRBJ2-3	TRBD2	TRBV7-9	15	CASSLVSGGTDTQYF	TGTGCCAGCAGCTTGGTCAGCGGGGGCACAGATACGCAGTATTTT
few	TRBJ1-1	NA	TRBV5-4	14	CASSRPDTNTEAFF	TGTGCCAGCAGCCGACCGGACACAAACACTGAAGCTTTCTTT
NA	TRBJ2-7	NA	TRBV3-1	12	CASSHSSYEQYF	TGTGCCAGCAGCCATTCCTCCTACGAGCAGTACTTC
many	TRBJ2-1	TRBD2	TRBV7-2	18	CASSSLGTSGVTYNEQFF	TGTGCCAGCAGCTCCCTTGGGACTAGCGGGGTAACCTACAATGAGCAGTTCTTC
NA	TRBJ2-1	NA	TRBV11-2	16	CASRHTGRSSYNEQFF	TGTGCCAGCAGGCACACAGGCCGAAGCTCCTACAATGAGCAGTTCTTC
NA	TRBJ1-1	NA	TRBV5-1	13	CATHSGTNTEAFF	TGCGCCACCCACTCAGGAACGAACACTGAAGCTTTCTTT
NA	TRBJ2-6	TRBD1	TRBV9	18	CASSRVDRELSGANVLTF	TGTGCCAGCAGCCGAGTGGACAGGGAACTCTCTGGGGCCAACGTCCTGACTTTC
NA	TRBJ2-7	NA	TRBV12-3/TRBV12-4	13	CASSSDSSYEQYF	TGTGCCAGCAGCTCCGACAGCTCCTACGAGCAGTACTTC
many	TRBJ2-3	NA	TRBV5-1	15	CASSFRRGQTDTQYF	TGCGCCAGCAGCTTCCGGCGGGGCCAGACAGATACGCAGTATTTT
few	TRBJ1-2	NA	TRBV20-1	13	CSARTRTGEGYTF	TGCAGTGCTAGAACCCGGACTGGAGAGGGCTACACCTTC
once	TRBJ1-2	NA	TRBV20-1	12	CSARERNYGYTF	TGCAGTGCTAGAGAACGGAACTATGGCTACACCTTC
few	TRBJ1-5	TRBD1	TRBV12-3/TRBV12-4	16	CASRALGQGMYQPQHF	TGTGCCAGCAGAGCCCTGGGACAGGGGATGTATCAGCCCCAGCATTTT
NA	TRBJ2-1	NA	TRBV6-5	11	CASSGRQGQFF	TGTGCCAGCAGTGGGCGACAAGGGCAGTTCTTC
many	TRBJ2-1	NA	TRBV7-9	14	CASSAGNSYNEQFF	TGTGCCAGCAGCGCGGGGAATTCCTACAATGAGCAGTTCTTC
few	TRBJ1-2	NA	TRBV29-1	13	CSVWTGLNYGYTF	TGCAGCGTTTGGACCGGACTGAACTATGGCTACACCTTC
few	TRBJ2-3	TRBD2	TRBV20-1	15	CSARDRLAATDTQYF	TGCAGTGCTAGAGATCGGCTAGCGGCGACAGATACGCAGTATTTT
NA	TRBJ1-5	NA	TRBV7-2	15	CASSRQRGWGQPQHF	TGTGCCAGCAGCAGACAGAGGGGGTGGGGGCAGCCCCAGCATTTT
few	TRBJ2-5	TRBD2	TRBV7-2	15	CASSLDRGGRKTQYF	TGTGCCAGCAGCTTAGATCGGGGGGGGCGGAAGACCCAGTACTTC
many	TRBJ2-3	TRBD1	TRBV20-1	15	CSAGTVLLSTDTQYF	TGCAGTGCAGGGACAGTTTTACTAAGCACAGATACGCAGTATTTT
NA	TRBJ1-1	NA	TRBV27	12	CASVDFWREAFF	TGTGCCAGTGTGGACTTCTGGAGGGAAGCTTTCTTT
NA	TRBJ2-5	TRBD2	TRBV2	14	CASRGLAVQETQYF	TGTGCCAGCAGGGGACTAGCGGTTCAAGAGACCCAGTACTTC
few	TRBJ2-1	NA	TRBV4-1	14	CASSQVGALDEQFF	TGCGCCAGCAGCCAAGTTGGTGCGTTGGATGAGCAGTTCTTC
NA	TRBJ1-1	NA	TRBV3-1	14	CASTQNRANTEAFF	TGTGCCAGCACCCAGAACAGGGCAAACACTGAAGCTTTCTTT
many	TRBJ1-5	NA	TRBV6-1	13	CASGVRANQPQHF	TGTGCCAGCGGGGTTAGGGCCAATCAGCCCCAGCATTTT
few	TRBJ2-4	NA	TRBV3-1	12	CASSHSANIQYF	TGTGCCAGCAGCCATTCAGCGAACATTCAGTACTTC
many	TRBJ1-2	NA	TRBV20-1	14	CSARAKGRPDGYTF	TGCAGTGCTAGGGCTAAAGGCCGACCGGACGGCTACACCTTC
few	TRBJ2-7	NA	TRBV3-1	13	CASSQEGGYEQYF	TGTGCCAGCAGCCAAGAAGGCGGGTACGAGCAGTACTTC
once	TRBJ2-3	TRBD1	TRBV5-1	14	CASSPRTGADTQYF	TGCGCCAGCAGCCCCAGGACAGGGGCCGATACGCAGTATTTT
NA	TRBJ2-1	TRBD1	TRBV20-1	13	CSAGPGTGNEQFF	TGCAGTGCAGGTCCCGGGACAGGGAATGAGCAGTTCTTC
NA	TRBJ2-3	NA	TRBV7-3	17	CASSLIGSPLSTDTQYF	TGTGCCAGCAGCTTAATCGGCAGTCCCCTAAGCACAGATACGCAGTATTTT
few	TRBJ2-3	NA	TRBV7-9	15	CASSHTGLRSNTQYF	TGTGCCAGCAGCCATACAGGACTCCGTTCGAATACGCAGTATTTT
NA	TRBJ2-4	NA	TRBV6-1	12	CAGWDGKNIQYF	TGTGCCGGATGGGACGGAAAAAACATTCAGTACTTC
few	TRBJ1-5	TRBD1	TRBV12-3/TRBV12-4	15	CASSLATGGDQPQHF	TGTGCCAGCAGTTTAGCGACAGGGGGGGATCAGCCCCAGCATTTT
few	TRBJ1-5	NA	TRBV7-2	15	CASSSGWGYNQPQHF	TGTGCCAGCAGCTCCGGGTGGGGTTACAATCAGCCCCAGCATTTT
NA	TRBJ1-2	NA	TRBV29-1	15	CSVVPGAAGTAGYTF	TGCAGCGTTGTACCTGGGGCCGCCGGTACTGCGGGCTACACCTTC
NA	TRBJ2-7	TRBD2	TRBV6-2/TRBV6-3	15	CASRSAAGGSSEQYF	TGTGCCAGCAGATCAGCCGCGGGAGGATCCTCCGAGCAGTACTTC
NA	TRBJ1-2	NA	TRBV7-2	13	CASSSDRSERYTF	TGTGCCAGCAGCTCCGACAGGTCGGAGCGCTACACCTTC
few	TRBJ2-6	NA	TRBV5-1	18	CASSPTGPRGSGANVLTF	TGCGCCAGCAGCCCGACAGGACCCAGGGGCTCTGGGGCCAACGTCCTGACTTTC
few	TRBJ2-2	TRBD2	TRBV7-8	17	CASSFPPASGAAGELFF	TGTGCCAGCAGCTTTCCCCCGGCTAGCGGGGCAGCCGGGGAGCTGTTTTTT
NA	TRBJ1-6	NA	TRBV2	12	CASSERAGSLHF	TGTGCCAGCAGTGAGAGGGCCGGCTCCCTCCACTTT
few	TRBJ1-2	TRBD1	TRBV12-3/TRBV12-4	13	CASGWTGSYGYTF	TGTGCCAGCGGGTGGACAGGGAGCTATGGCTACACCTTC
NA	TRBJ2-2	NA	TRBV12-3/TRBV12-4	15	CASSMGRVIAGELFF	TGTGCCAGCAGCATGGGACGGGTGATAGCCGGGGAGCTGTTTTTT
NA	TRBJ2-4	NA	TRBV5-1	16	CASSPAFPLAKNIQYF	TGCGCCAGCAGCCCGGCCTTCCCTCTAGCCAAAAACATTCAGTACTTC
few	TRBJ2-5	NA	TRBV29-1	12	CSVHLAQETQYF	TGCAGCGTTCATCTAGCACAAGAGACCCAGTACTTC
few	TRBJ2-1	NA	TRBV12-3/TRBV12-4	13	CASNYDGSGEQFF	TGTGCCAGCAATTATGATGGGTCGGGGGAGCAGTTCTTC
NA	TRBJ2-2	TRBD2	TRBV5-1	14	CASRQAGGTGELFF	TGCGCCAGCAGACAAGCGGGGGGAACCGGGGAGCTGTTTTTT
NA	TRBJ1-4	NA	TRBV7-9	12	CASSPHGEKLFF	TGTGCCAGCAGCCCGCACGGGGAAAAACTGTTTTTT
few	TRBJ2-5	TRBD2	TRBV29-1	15	CSVAQSLAGQETQYF	TGCAGCGTTGCCCAATCCCTAGCGGGACAAGAGACCCAGTACTTC
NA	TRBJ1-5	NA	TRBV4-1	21	CASSQDPSSAGGGYSNQPQHF	TGCGCCAGCAGCCAAGATCCTTCATCAGCAGGCGGAGGTTATAGCAATCAGCCCCAGCATTTT
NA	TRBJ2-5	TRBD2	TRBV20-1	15	CSARDTSGDQETQYF	TGCAGTGCTAGAGATACTAGCGGGGACCAAGAGACCCAGTACTTC
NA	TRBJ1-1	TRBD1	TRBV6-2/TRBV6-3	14	CASRRLGDRSEAFF	TGTGCCAGCAGACGTCTCGGGGACAGGAGTGAAGCTTTCTTT
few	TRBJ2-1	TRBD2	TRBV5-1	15	CASSLSGEDYNEQFF	TGCGCCAGCAGCCTTAGCGGGGAAGATTACAATGAGCAGTTCTTC
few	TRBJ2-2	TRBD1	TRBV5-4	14	CASRSQGAAGELFF	TGTGCCAGCAGGTCACAGGGGGCAGCAGGGGAGCTGTTTTTT
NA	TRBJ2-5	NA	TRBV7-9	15	CASSLRARLQETQYF	TGTGCCAGCAGCTTAAGGGCAAGGCTCCAAGAGACCCAGTACTTC
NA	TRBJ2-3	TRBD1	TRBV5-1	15	CASGWGQGLSDTQYF	TGCGCCAGCGGCTGGGGACAGGGGTTATCAGATACGCAGTATTTT
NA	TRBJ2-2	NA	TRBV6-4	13	CASSDSDTGELFF	TGTGCCAGCAGTGACTCAGACACCGGGGAGCTGTTTTTT
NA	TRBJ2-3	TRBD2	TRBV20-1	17	CSARSPGSGISTDTQYF	TGCAGTGCTAGATCCCCGGGTAGCGGGATAAGCACAGATACGCAGTATTTT
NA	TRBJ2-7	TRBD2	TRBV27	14	CASSFAAGTYEQYF	TGTGCCAGCAGTTTTGCAGCGGGGACCTACGAGCAGTACTTC
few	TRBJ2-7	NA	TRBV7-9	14	CASSLSTGPYEQYF	TGTGCCAGCAGCTTATCGACGGGCCCCTACGAGCAGTACTTC